This T cell receptor (beta chain) was sequenced for a study of shared clonotypes between healthy human individuals. CD45RA+ naive and CD45RA-negative memory subsets were separated from CD4+ cells. TCRdb keeps only in-frame clones here, not all; method: immunoSEQ multiplex PCR. The sample lists 2 million to 2.5 million clones, less than 95% occurring once. CDR3 size: 17 residues. With V trimmed by 2 bases and J by 6 bases, 12 bases remained unmatched. The germline V gene has CDR1 SGHNT and CDR2 YYREEE (reference sequence). Study-level points and caveats: Generation of non-shared clonotypes was less probable than generation of clonotypes shared by all four donors.

As concerns this clone: Its antigen remains unidentified.

The chain is built from TRBV5-4 and TRBJ2-3; TRBD2 matches 10 bases. The clonotype originates from a man between 18 and 29 years old in good health. Some clones in this sample may be carry-over from other donors' samples. Sequencing input: naive CD4+ T cells from PBMCs. Subset described: CD45RA+ positively selected. Written as DNA, the CDR3 is TGTGCCAGCAGCTTTGGTCCTAGCGGGAGACTGGCGGATACGCAGTATTTT. It specifies CASSFGPSGRLADTQYF.